The clone carrying this TCR beta chain was recorded once. The data derive from a study of T cell responses to AZD1222 COVID-19 vaccine. Sequencing was performed with immunoSEQ multiplex PCR; in TCRdb, only in-frame clones are kept and a portion is missing. The sample lists under 85,000 clones; around nine tenths were seen once. This sequence originates from an adult in good health. The sequencing used peripheral blood, collected on day 0 of AZD1222 vaccination.

This chain's CDR3 is CASSPETEAFF. The CDR3 DNA reads as TGTGCCAGCAGTCCAGAGACTGAAGCTTTCTTT. V is TRBV6-4 and J is TRBJ1-1; no definite D call. V lost 5 bases to trimming and J lost 5 bases, with 6 bases between them. The CDR3 totals 11 residues. The germline gives CDR1 MRHNA, CDR2 SNTAGT.